The 11 T cell receptor beta chains in this list originate from one sample, sequenced in a study of shared clonotypes between healthy human individuals. Some clones are missing from TCRdb's copy, which holds only in-frame ones; the method was immunoSEQ multiplex PCR. The table has more than 2 million clones, 90% to 95% seen once. Sequencing was done on a sample of naive CD4+ T cells sorted from blood. As to subset: CD45RA+ positively selected. Receptor source: a man aged 18-30 years in good health.

The chain carries TRBV9 and TRBJ2-3, with 8 nucleotides matching TRBD2. Losses at the gene ends were 4 bases for V and 2 bases for J; bases not matched to a gene: 12. This CDR3 has 17 amino acids. The germline V gene has CDR1 SGDLS and CDR2 YYNGEE. In DNA form, the CDR3 reads TGTGCCAGCAGCTCTGCGGCTAGCGGGCCGATCACAGATACGCAGTATTTT. The encoded protein is CASSSAASGPITDTQYF.

J is TRBJ1-6 and V is TRBV30, with 9 bases identical to TRBD1. Germline V gene lookup returns CDR1 GTSNPN and CDR2 SVGIG (reference sequence). The CDR3 runs 15 residues. V lost 3 bases, J lost 7 bases, and 7 bases stayed unmatched. CDR3 region: CAWRPGQGGNSPLHF. In nucleotides, the CDR3 is TGTGCCTGGAGGCCGGGACAGGGAGGGAATTCACCCCTCCACTTT.

The chain links TRBV15 to TRBJ1-3; D gene unclear. V lost 3 bases and J lost 3, with 15 bases in between. CDR1 is LNHNV and CDR2 is YYDKDF in the germline V gene (reference sequence). CDR3 length: 16 residues. The CDR3 here is CATSRVPDGIGNTIYF. CDR3 DNA: TGTGCCACCAGCAGGGTCCCCGACGGTATTGGAAACACCATATATTTT.

The chain uses TRBV11-2 and TRBJ1-1, with a tentative D call TRBD1 (6 bases). Per the germline V gene, CDR1 is SGHAT and CDR2 is FQNNGV. CDR3 length: 15 residues. Deletions cut 4 bases from V and 4 bases from J, with 16 bases between. As DNA, the CDR3 is TGTGCCAGCAGCTCAGTACAGGGTGAGGGCACTGAAGCTTTCTTT. Residues: CASSSVQGEGTEAFF.

The chain recombines TRBV5-1 with TRBJ2-3, with TRBD2 identical over 12 bases. Germline loops: CDR1 SGHRS, CDR2 YFSETQ. The ends lost 7 bases at V and 2 bases at J; junction bases unmatched: 5. This CDR3 is built from 15 residues. The CDR3 coding sequence is TGCGCCAGCTCTAGCGGGGGGGTGACCACAGATACGCAGTATTTT. It translates to CASSSGGVTTDTQYF.

V gene TRBV4-1 combines with J gene TRBJ1-2, with 8 bases matching TRBD1. V trimming: 1 base; J trimming: 11 bases; junction bases outside the gene matches: 6. The germline V gene has CDR1 MGHRA and CDR2 YSYEKL. The CDR3 loop spans 13 amino acids. The CDR3 loop is CASSQGAGGLYTF. The CDR3 coding sequence is TGCGCCAGCAGCCAAGGGGCAGGGGGCTTGTACACCTTC.

V gene TRBV18 combines with J gene TRBJ2-5; D gene ambiguous. Per the germline V gene, CDR1 is KGHSH and CDR2 is LQKENI. V was pared by 0 bases and J by 5 bases, with 7 bases between. This CDR3 comprises 13 residues. CDR3 residues: CASSPPILETQYF. DNA of the CDR3: TGTGCCAGCTCACCACCAATTCTCGAGACCCAGTACTTC.

This chain links TRBV7-2 with TRBJ2-5; D is possibly TRBD1 or TRBD2 (5 bases each). The germline V and J ends were trimmed by 4 bases and 5 bases, with 14 bases remaining between them. The CDR3 is made up of 14 amino acids. The V gene's germline CDR1 is SGHTA and CDR2 FQGNSA. The CDR3 DNA reads as TGTGCCAGCAGCTCAGATTCCTGGGACGAGACCCAGTACTTC. This gives the protein CASSSDSWDETQYF. The full variable domain, its missing parts supplied by reference TRBV7-2 and TRBJ2-5, is GAGVSQSPSNKVTEKGKDVELRCDPISGHTALYWYRQSLGQGLEFLIYFQGNSAPDKSGLPSDRFSAERTGGSVSTLTIQRTQQEDSAVYLCASSSDSWDETQYFGPGTRLLVL.

The chain has TRBV7-9 and TRBJ2-5; TRBD2 aligns across 14 bases. Germline V gene data show CDR1 as SEHNR and CDR2 as FQNEAQ (reference sequence). The CDR3 runs 17 residues. V was clipped by 5 bases and J by 4 bases; unmatched bases: 9. CDR3 DNA sequence: TGTGCCAGCAGCCGCGGGGGACTAGCGGGAGTTGGAGAGACCCAGTACTTC. Amino acids: CASSRGGLAGVGETQYF. Full variable domain (remainder filled in from reference TRBV7-9 and TRBJ2-5): DTGVSQNPRHKITKRGQNVTFRCDPISEHNRLYWYRQTLGQGPEFLTYFQNEAQLEKSRLLSDRFSAERPKGSFSTLEIQRTEQGDSAMYLCASSRGGLAGVGETQYFGPGTRLLVL.

The J gene is TRBJ1-6, the V gene TRBV19, with TRBD1 matching over 7 bases. Losses at the gene ends were 5 bases for V and 2 bases for J; bases not matched to a gene: 9. This CDR3 is built from 17 residues. Looked up from germline, CDR1 is LNHDA and CDR2 is SQIVND (reference sequence). The chain's CDR3 is CASSAYRGNAYNSPLHF. Here the CDR3 DNA reads TGTGCCAGTAGTGCTTACAGGGGAAACGCCTATAATTCACCCCTCCACTTT. Together with reference TRBV19 and TRBJ1-6, the CDR3 gives the full variable domain: DGGITQSPKYLFRKEGQNVTLSCEQNLNHDAMYWYRQDPGQGLRLIYYSQIVNDFQKGDIAEGYSVSREKKESFPLTVTSAQKNPTAFYLCASSAYRGNAYNSPLHFGNGTRLTVT.

DNA for the CDR3: TGCGCCAGCAGCTTGGGTGACGAGGGTGGTGGCTACACCTTC. Amino acid sequence: CASSLGDEGGGYTF. V is TRBV5-1 and J is TRBJ1-2; D uncertain. Between the trimmed V and J ends, which lost 0 bases and 7 bases, there was a span of 13 bases. This CDR3 spans 14 amino acids. Germline V gene sequence: CDR1 SGHRS, CDR2 YFSETQ.